These 12 T cell receptor beta chains originate from one sample sequenced in a study of blood T cells in healthy people across ages. Then a second PCR, running about 6 to 12 cycles, was carried out with a sample-barcoded 5' primer and a J-beta primer mix. TCRdb re-analysed the 5' RACE reads in MiXCR, keeping a single row per CDR3 protein. The sample yields 1.5 million to 2 million distinct CDR3 sequences, roughly 27% seen once. Sequenced material: blood. The receptors were gathered from a woman in her twenties or thirties in good health.

The V call is TRBV7-2, the J call TRBJ1-1; no clear D gene. V lost 5 bases and J lost 1, with 8 bases in between. Germline V gene data show CDR1 as SGHTA and CDR2 as FQGNSA. The CDR3 has 13 residues. Here the CDR3 reads CASSGEANTEAFF. In nucleotides, the CDR3 is TGTGCCAGCAGCGGGGAGGCGAACACTGAAGCTTTCTTT.

This clonotype was observed a few times. This chain joins TRBV10-3 and TRBJ1-2; D ambiguous. Germline V gene sequence: CDR1 ENHRY, CDR2 SYGVKD. Trimming left V 3 bases short and J 0 bases short, with 8 bases between. The CDR3 loop spans 14 amino acids. The CDR3 DNA reads TGTGCCATCAGTGACGGGATTACTAACTATGGCTACACCTTC. This encodes CAISDGITNYGYTF.

Worth noting for this clonotype: A clone one base away is much larger, so this may be a read error. J is TRBJ1-2 and V is TRBV29-1, with D possibly being TRBD1 (6 bases). Germline values: CDR1 SQVTM, CDR2 ANQGSEA. Deletions cut 0 bases from V and 3 bases from J, with 14 bases between. The CDR3 runs 15 residues. The DNA of the CDR3 is TGCAGCGTTGAAGATGCGGGGGCAACTGACTATGGCTACACCTTC. Translated: CSVEDAGATDYGYTF.

The chain is built from TRBV11-2 and TRBJ1-4; D unclear. The CDR3 contains 15 residues. V was shortened by 1 base and J by 4 bases, with 10 bases between the two germline ends. Germline CDR1 SGHAT, CDR2 FQNNGV. The DNA of the CDR3 is TGTGCCAGCAGCTTAGCGGCTGGTAATAATGAAAAACTGTTTTTT. As protein: CASSLAAGNNEKLFF.

This clonotype has more than one count but fewer than ten. This rearrangement joins TRBV27 to TRBJ2-6; D perhaps matches TRBD1 (6 bases). This CDR3 comprises 19 residues. Trimming removed 3 bases at V and 0 bases at J, with 18 bases between. Germline V gene data show CDR1 as MNHEY and CDR2 as SMNVEV (reference sequence). The CDR3 coding sequence is TGTGCCAGCAGTTTCCGAACAGGGTCCTACGGCTCTGGGGCCAACGTCCTGACTTTC. Translation: CASSFRTGSYGSGANVLTF.

CDR3 protein: CASSLAAGLDTQYF. The DNA of the CDR3 is TGTGCCAGCAGCTTAGCGGCGGGGCTAGATACGCAGTATTTT. The J gene is TRBJ2-3, the V gene TRBV11-2; weak D call: TRBD2 (6 bases). Deletions cut 1 base from V and 5 bases from J, with 10 bases between. The CDR3 has 14 amino acids. Germline-derived CDR1 and CDR2 are SGHAT and FQNNGV.

The CDR3 protein is CATSGAVEAFF. CDR3 DNA sequence: TGTGCCACCAGCGGGGCGGTTGAAGCTTTCTTT. This chain uses TRBV15 with TRBJ1-1; tentatively, D is TRBD1 (5 bases). CDR1 and CDR2 (germline): LNHNV, YYDKDF (reference sequence). The CDR3 covers 11 residues. The V end was cut by 5 bases, the J end by 7 bases, with 8 bases between.

The J gene is TRBJ2-7, the V gene TRBV20-1; the D gene could be TRBD1 or TRBD2 (5 bases each). The CDR3 sequence is 14 residues long. V was pared by 8 bases and J by 6 bases, with 23 bases between. Germline CDR1 and CDR2: DFQATT and SNEGSKA (reference sequence). The CDR3 is CSSEIGLAGAEQYF. In DNA, the CDR3 is TGCAGTTCCGAAATCGGGCTCGCCGGGGCCGAGCAGTACTTC.

The chain links TRBV2 to TRBJ1-2; tentative D call: TRBD1 (5 bases). The ends were cut back, 5 bases at V and 4 bases at J, with 17 bases in the middle. Germline CDR1 SNHLY, CDR2 FYNNEI. CDR3 length equals 15 residues. Here the CDR3 reads CASSYDGGGLYGYTF. The DNA of the CDR3 is TGTGCCAGCAGTTACGACGGGGGGGGACTCTATGGCTACACCTTC.

The chain recombines TRBV7-2 with TRBJ2-5, with 9 nucleotides matching TRBD2. Germline CDR1 is SGHTA and CDR2 is FQGNSA. The V segment lost 1 base and the J segment 6 bases; nucleotides outside the gene matches: 9. The CDR3 runs 16 residues. In nucleotides, the CDR3 is TGTGCCAGCAGCTTAGATTTGGCGGGGGGGCCAAAGACCCAGTACTTC. Translation gives CASSLDLAGGPKTQYF.

The gene calls are TRBV2 and TRBJ2-5; D possibly uses TRBD1 or TRBD2 (5 bases each). From germline, CDR1 is SNHLY and CDR2 FYNNEI. The length of the CDR3 is 14 residues. The V end lost 2 bases, the J end lost 1 base, and 8 bases lay between the germline ends. CDR3: CASSELRGQETQYF. DNA for the CDR3: TGTGCCAGCAGTGAATTGAGGGGCCAAGAGACCCAGTACTTC.

In the case of this clonotype: A much larger clonotype is one base distant, so this may be a read error. The chain is built from TRBV6-2 or TRBV6-3 and TRBJ2-1; tentatively, D is TRBD2 (5 bases). From germline, CDR1 is MNHEY and CDR2 SVGEGT. This CDR3 has 15 amino acids. CDR3 loop: CASSSLTGTYNEQVF. The CDR3 DNA reads as TGTGCCAGCAGTTCCCTAACGGGAACCTACAATGAGCAGGTCTTC.